This is a list of T cell receptor beta chains from one sample in a study of cytomegalovirus exposure and HLA in healthy donors. Assay used: immunoSEQ multiplex PCR; TCRdb lists only in-frame clones, some missing. The table shows around 120,000 clones, with around four fifths occurring only once. Sequences were obtained from PBMCs. Every receptor here comes from a man aged 55-75 years in good health and CMV-seropositive. Both conserved end residues are part of each CDR3. D genes are given only for firm matches. Some rows mark clone size as missing; the rest say once, few, many or name a class of expanded clone.

NA NA TRBJ2-2 TRBV9 CASSPIGTGELFF TGTGCCAGCAGCCCTATTGGCACCGGGGAGCTGTTTTTT
NA NA TRBJ1-3 TRBV5-6 CASSRGYSGNTIYF TGTGCCAGCAGCCGGGGGTACTCTGGAAACACCATATATTTT
NA NA TRBJ1-6 TRBV27 CASSPSQNSPLHF TGTGCCAGCAGTCCATCTCAGAATTCACCCCTCCACTTT
NA NA TRBJ2-1 TRBV30 CAWSTAQRGNNEQFF TGTGCCTGGAGTACGGCCCAACGAGGGAACAATGAGCAGTTCTTC
NA NA TRBJ1-6 TRBV5-8 CASSSDRNSPLHF TGTGCCAGCAGCTCCGACAGAAATTCACCCCTCCACTTT
NA TRBD1 TRBJ2-7 TRBV29-1 CSVLMDRGWYEQYF TGCAGCGTGCTGATGGACAGGGGGTGGTACGAGCAGTACTTC
NA TRBD1 TRBJ1-1 TRBV7-9 CASSYATGGEVEAFF TGTGCCAGCAGCTACGCGACAGGGGGCGAGGTTGAAGCTTTCTTT
NA TRBD2 TRBJ2-5 TRBV5-1 CASSSSGTETQYF TGCGCCAGCAGTTCCAGCGGGACGGAGACCCAGTACTTC
NA NA TRBJ1-5 TRBV30 CAWSAPWARDGPQHF TGTGCCTGGAGTGCGCCCTGGGCCCGTGATGGGCCCCAGCATTTT
few TRBD2 TRBJ2-1 TRBV7-6 CASSSFPRLAGGGKNEQFF TGTGCCAGCAGCTCCTTCCCCAGACTAGCGGGGGGGGGCAAGAATGAGCAGTTCTTC
NA TRBD1 TRBJ2-7 TRBV30 CAWSSGTGVVYEQYF TGTGCCTGGAGTAGTGGGACAGGGGTTGTCTACGAGCAGTACTTC
NA NA TRBJ2-2 TRBV6-5 CASSIARTGELFF TGTGCCAGCAGTATAGCCCGAACCGGGGAGCTGTTTTTT
NA TRBD1 TRBJ2-5 TRBV5-1 CASSSDRGETQYF TGCGCCAGCAGCTCGGACAGGGGAGAGACCCAGTACTTC
NA NA TRBJ1-4 TRBV30 CAWSGGANEKLFF TGTGCCTGGAGTGGCGGAGCGAATGAAAAACTGTTTTTT
few NA TRBJ2-1 TRBV6-6 CASMRRSYNEQFF TGTGCCAGCATGAGGCGCTCCTACAATGAGCAGTTCTTC
NA TRBD2 TRBJ2-2 TRBV4-1 CASSHPTSGINTGELFF TGCGCCAGCAGCCATCCGACTAGCGGGATCAACACCGGGGAGCTGTTTTTT
NA TRBD1 TRBJ1-2 TRBV30 CAWSRAGTVGYGYTF TGTGCCTGGAGTAGAGCCGGGACAGTTGGCTATGGCTACACCTTC
NA NA TRBJ1-2 TRBV19 CASSIDRNYGYTF TGTGCCAGTAGTATAGATAGAAACTATGGCTACACCTTC
NA NA TRBJ1-1 TRBV6-5 CASSYPGVTEAFF TGTGCCAGCAGTTATCCAGGGGTCACTGAAGCTTTCTTT
NA TRBD2 TRBJ2-5 TRBV5-4 CASSSTSGGPRETQYF TGTGCCAGCAGCTCCACTAGCGGGGGCCCACGAGAGACCCAGTACTTC
NA TRBD1 TRBJ2-7 TRBV11-3 CASSLDGTGENEQYF TGTGCCAGCAGCTTAGATGGGACAGGGGAGAACGAGCAGTACTTC
NA TRBD1 TRBJ1-5 TRBV7-2 CASSSTPGTGSNQPQHF TGTGCCAGCAGCTCAACCCCCGGGACAGGGAGTAATCAGCCCCAGCATTTT
few TRBD2 TRBJ2-1 TRBV15 CATSIRTSDDNEQFF TGTGCCACCAGCATAAGGACTAGCGATGACAATGAGCAGTTCTTC
NA NA TRBJ1-5 TRBV19 CASGPLGGEQPQHF TGTGCCAGTGGGCCTCTCGGGGGAGAACAGCCCCAGCATTTT
few TRBD2 TRBJ2-1 TRBV10-1 CASSGASGGYNEQFF TGCGCCAGCAGTGGGGCTAGCGGAGGTTACAATGAGCAGTTCTTC
NA TRBD2 TRBJ2-3 TRBV6-5 CASSVGAGATDTQYF TGTGCCAGCAGTGTCGGAGCGGGGGCCACAGATACGCAGTATTTT
NA TRBD1 TRBJ1-1 TRBV2 CASRTDRGRSKEAFF TGTGCCAGCAGGACCGACAGGGGGCGGTCAAAGGAAGCTTTCTTT
NA NA TRBJ1-2 TRBV6-1 CASSEWEGRGANYSYTF TGTGCCAGCAGTGAATGGGAAGGGCGGGGAGCTAACTATAGCTACACCTTC
NA TRBD1 TRBJ1-5 TRBV19 CASRTGTGSSQPQHF TGTGCCAGTAGAACCGGGACAGGGAGTAGTCAGCCCCAGCATTTT
NA NA TRBJ1-5 TRBV5-6 CASSMGSNREQPQHF TGTGCCAGCAGCATGGGGTCCAACAGGGAACAGCCCCAGCATTTT
NA NA TRBJ1-2 TRBV6-6 CASSTASPPGYGYTF TGTGCCAGCTCTACAGCCAGTCCCCCTGGCTATGGCTACACCTTC
NA NA TRBJ1-4 TRBV7-9 CSSSTGRGAGEKLFF TGTTCCAGCAGCACCGGGAGAGGGGCCGGTGAAAAACTGTTTTTT
NA TRBD2 TRBJ2-1 TRBV13 CASSSLGSGGANEQFF TGTGCCAGCAGCTCACTAGGGAGCGGGGGGGCCAATGAGCAGTTCTTC
NA NA TRBJ1-2 TRBV18 CASSPTHIDYGYTF TGTGCCAGCTCACCCACGCATATAGACTATGGCTACACCTTC
NA NA TRBJ1-2 TRBV11-2 CASSLAEGYTF TGTGCCAGCAGCTTGGCGGAGGGCTACACCTTC
NA NA TRBJ2-5 TRBV5-1 CASSLGFRETQYF TGCGCCAGCAGCTTGGGTTTCCGAGAGACCCAGTACTTC
NA TRBD1 TRBJ2-2 TRBV15 CATSMGQGRNTGELFF TGTGCCACCAGCATGGGACAGGGACGGAACACCGGGGAGCTGTTTTTT
once TRBD1 TRBJ1-5 TRBV6-1 CASWMRTGGEQPQHF TGTGCCAGCTGGATGCGGACAGGGGGAGAGCAGCCCCAGCATTTT
NA TRBD2 TRBJ2-5 TRBV5-5 CASSPPPGLAGETQYF TGTGCCAGCAGCCCACCCCCGGGACTAGCGGGAGAGACCCAGTACTTC
few NA TRBJ1-5 TRBV4-1 CASSQDFRVPGQHF TGTGCCAGCAGCCAAGATTTTCGGGTACCCGGCCAGCATTTT
once NA TRBJ1-1 TRBV10-3 CAISERDTNTEAFF TGTGCCATCAGTGAGCGGGACACGAACACTGAAGCTTTCTTT
once NA TRBJ1-1 TRBV9 CASSVDPSSDTEAFF TGTGCCAGCAGCGTAGATCCCTCTTCGGACACTGAAGCTTTCTTT
NA NA TRBJ1-1 TRBV7-2 CASSLSMNTEAFF TGTGCCAGCAGCCTAAGTATGAACACTGAAGCTTTCTTT
NA NA TRBJ1-5 TRBV6-6 CASSYFQSQNQPQHF TGTGCCAGCAGTTACTTTCAGTCTCAAAATCAGCCCCAGCATTTT
NA NA TRBJ2-1 TRBV9 CASSVAPGTNNEQFF TGTGCCAGCAGCGTAGCTCCGGGGACAAACAATGAGCAGTTCTTC
few TRBD1 TRBJ2-7 TRBV7-8 CASSVEPTGGFYEQYF TGTGCCAGCAGCGTAGAACCCACAGGGGGGTTCTACGAGCAGTACTTC
few TRBD2 TRBJ2-1 TRBV27 CASSPGAGAHEEQFF TGTGCCAGCAGTCCGGGAGCGGGGGCCCACGAGGAGCAGTTCTTC
once NA TRBJ2-7 TRBV18 CASSPPNTYSSSYEQYF TGTGCCAGCTCACCACCGAATACCTACAGCTCTTCCTACGAGCAGTACTTC
once NA TRBJ1-2 TRBV7-9 CASSLVGIYGYTF TGTGCCAGCAGCTTAGTCGGGATCTATGGCTACACCTTC
NA NA TRBJ1-3 TRBV19 CARLLSLPGNTIYF TGTGCCAGATTATTGTCCCTACCTGGAAACACCATATATTTT
few NA TRBJ1-4 TRBV11-1 CASSLGRTNEKLFF TGTGCCAGCAGCTTGGGCAGAACTAATGAAAAACTGTTTTTT